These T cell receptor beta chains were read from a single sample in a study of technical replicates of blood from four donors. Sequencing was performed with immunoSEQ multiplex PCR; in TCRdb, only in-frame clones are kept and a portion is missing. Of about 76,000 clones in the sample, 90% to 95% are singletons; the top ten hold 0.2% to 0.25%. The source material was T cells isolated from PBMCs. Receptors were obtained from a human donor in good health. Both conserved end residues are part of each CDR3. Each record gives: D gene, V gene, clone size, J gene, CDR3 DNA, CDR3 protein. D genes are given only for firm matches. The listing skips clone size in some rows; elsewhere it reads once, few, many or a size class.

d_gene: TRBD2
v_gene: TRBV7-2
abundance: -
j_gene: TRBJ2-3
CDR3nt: TGTGCCAGCAGCTTATACAAGCGGGAGGTAGATACGCAGTATTTT
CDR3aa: CASSLYKREVDTQYF

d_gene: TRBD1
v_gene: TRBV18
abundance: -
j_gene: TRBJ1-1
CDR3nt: TGTGCCAGCTCACCACCGAGTGGGACAGTGAACACTGAAGCTTTCTTT
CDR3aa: CASSPPSGTVNTEAFF

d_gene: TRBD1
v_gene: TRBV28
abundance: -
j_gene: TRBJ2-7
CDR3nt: TGTGCCAGCAGTACTACAGGACAGGGCCCTTACGAGCAGTACTTC
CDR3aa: CASSTTGQGPYEQYF

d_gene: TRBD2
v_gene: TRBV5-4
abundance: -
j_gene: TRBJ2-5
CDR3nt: TGTGCCAGCAGCCCGGGACTAGCGGGAACGACCCAGTACTTC
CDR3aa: CASSPGLAGTTQYF

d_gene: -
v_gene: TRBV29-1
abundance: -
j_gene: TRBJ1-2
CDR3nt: TGCAGCGTTGAAGTTCGGGGCTATGGCTACACCTTC
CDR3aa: CSVEVRGYGYTF

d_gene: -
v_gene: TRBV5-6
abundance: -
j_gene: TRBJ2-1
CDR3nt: TGTGCCAGCAACCTAGGGGCAGGTACTTACAATGAGCAGTTCTTC
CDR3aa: CASNLGAGTYNEQFF

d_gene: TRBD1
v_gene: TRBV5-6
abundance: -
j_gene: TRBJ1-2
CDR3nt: TGTGCCAGCAGCTTACGGGACAGGATCTTTTCTGGTGGCTACACCTTC
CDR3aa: CASSLRDRIFSGGYTF

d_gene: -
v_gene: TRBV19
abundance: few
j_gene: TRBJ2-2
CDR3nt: TGTGCCAGTACCACATACAGGGCGAACACCGGGGAGCTGTTTTTT
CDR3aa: CASTTYRANTGELFF

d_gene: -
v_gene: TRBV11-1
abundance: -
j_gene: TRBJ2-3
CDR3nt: TGTGCCAGCAGCCCAAGCTCGGATACGCAGTATTTT
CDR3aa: CASSPSSDTQYF

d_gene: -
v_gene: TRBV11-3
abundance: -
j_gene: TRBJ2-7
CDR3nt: TGTGCCAGCAGCTCGCGGGGTAGCGACGAGCAGTACTTC
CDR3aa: CASSSRGSDEQYF

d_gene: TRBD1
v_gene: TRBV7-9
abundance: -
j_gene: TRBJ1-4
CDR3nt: TGTGCCAGCAGCTTAGGGGACAGCACCCGGGAAAAACTGTTTTTT
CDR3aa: CASSLGDSTREKLFF

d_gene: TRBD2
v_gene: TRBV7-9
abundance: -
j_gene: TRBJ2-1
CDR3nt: TGTGCCAGCAGCTTTTTGACCCCGGGCCTGGCGGGAGGGCGGGATGAGCAGTTCTTC
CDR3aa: CASSFLTPGLAGGRDEQFF

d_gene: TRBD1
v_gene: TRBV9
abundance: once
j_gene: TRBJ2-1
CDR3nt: TGTGCCAGCAGGCCGGGGACAGGAGGAAATGAGCAGTTCTTC
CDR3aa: CASRPGTGGNEQFF

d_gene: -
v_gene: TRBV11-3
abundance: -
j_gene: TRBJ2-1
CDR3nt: TGTGCCAGCAGCTTCGCGGGCGGGACCAACAATGAGCAGTTCTTC
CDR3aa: CASSFAGGTNNEQFF

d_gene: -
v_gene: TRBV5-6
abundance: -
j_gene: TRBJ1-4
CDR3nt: TGTGCCAGCAGCTTAGACCCGGGACAACGTGAAAAACTGTTTTTT
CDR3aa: CASSLDPGQREKLFF

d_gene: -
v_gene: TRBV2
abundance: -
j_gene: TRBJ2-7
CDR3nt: TGTGCCAGCGCTGGTACAGGGACCCTACCCCACGAGCAGTACTTC
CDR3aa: CASAGTGTLPHEQYF

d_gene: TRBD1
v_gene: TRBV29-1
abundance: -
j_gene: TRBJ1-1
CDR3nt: TGCAGCGGAACAGTGGGACAGGGAAACACTGAAGCTTTCTTT
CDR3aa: CSGTVGQGNTEAFF

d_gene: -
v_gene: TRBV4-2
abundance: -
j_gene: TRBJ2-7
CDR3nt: TGTGCCAGCAGCCAGCGGCAGGAGGGACCGGATGTGCAGTACTTC
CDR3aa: CASSQRQEGPDVQYF

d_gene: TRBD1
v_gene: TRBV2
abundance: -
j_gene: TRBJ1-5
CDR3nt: TGTGCCAGCAGTGAGAGGAGGCTCGCAGGACAGGGGGCTCGTGGCAATCAGCCCCAGCATTTT
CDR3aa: CASSERRLAGQGARGNQPQHF

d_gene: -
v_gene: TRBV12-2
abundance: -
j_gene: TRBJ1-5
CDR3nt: TGTGCAAGTCGCTTAGGTTCGGGTAGCAATCAGCCCCAGCATTTT
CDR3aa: CASRLGSGSNQPQHF

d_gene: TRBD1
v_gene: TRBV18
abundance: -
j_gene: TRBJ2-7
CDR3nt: TGTGCCAGCCTCGGGACAGGGGGTTACGAGCAGTACTTC
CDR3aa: CASLGTGGYEQYF

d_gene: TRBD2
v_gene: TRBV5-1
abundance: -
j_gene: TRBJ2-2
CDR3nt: TGCGCCAGCAGCTTCAGCGGGGTAACCACCGGGGAGCTGTTTTTT
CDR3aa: CASSFSGVTTGELFF

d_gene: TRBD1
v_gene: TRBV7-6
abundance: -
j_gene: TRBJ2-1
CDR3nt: TGTGCCAGCAGCTTAGGTTTTGGGACAGGGGCTTACAATGAGCAGTTCTTC
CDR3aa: CASSLGFGTGAYNEQFF

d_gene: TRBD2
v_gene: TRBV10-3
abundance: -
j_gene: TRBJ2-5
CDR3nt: TGTGCCATCAGAGGACTAGCGGATAGCCAAGAGACCCAGTACTTC
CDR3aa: CAIRGLADSQETQYF

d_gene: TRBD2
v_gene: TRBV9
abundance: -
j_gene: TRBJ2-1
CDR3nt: TGTGCCAGCAGCGGGGGGGGTGAGCAGTTCTTC
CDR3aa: CASSGGGEQFF

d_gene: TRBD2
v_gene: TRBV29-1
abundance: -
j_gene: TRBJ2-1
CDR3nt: TGCAGCGTTCTGAGCGGGGGGGCCTACAATGAGCAGTTCTTC
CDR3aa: CSVLSGGAYNEQFF

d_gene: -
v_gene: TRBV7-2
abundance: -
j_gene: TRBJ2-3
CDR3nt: TGTGCCAGCAGCTTAGAGGGAGTAGACACAGATACGCAGTATTTT
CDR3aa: CASSLEGVDTDTQYF

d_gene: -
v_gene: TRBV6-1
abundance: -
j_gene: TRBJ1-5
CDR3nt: TGTGCCAGCAGTGAAGAGAGATATAGCAATCAGCCCCAGCATTTT
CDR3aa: CASSEERYSNQPQHF

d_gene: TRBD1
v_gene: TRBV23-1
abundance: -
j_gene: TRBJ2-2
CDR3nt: TGCGCCAGCAGTCAATCCCTGCCGACATCGACAGGGGTGGACACCGGGGAGCTGTTTTTT
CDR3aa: CASSQSLPTSTGVDTGELFF

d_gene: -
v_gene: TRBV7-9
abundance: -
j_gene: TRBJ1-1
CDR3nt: TGTGCCAGCAGCCTAGGACACAGTGCCCCTGAAGCTTTCTTT
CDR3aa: CASSLGHSAPEAFF

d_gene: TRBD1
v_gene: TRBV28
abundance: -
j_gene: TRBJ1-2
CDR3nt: TGTGCCAGCAGTACAGGGGCGCTTAACTATGGCTACACCTTC
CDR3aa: CASSTGALNYGYTF

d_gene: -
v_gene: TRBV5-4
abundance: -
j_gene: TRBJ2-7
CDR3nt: TGTGCCAGCAGCTTGACCGGCGAGCAGTACTTC
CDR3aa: CASSLTGEQYF

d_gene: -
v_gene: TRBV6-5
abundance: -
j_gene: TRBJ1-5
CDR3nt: TGTGCCAGCAGTCCACGACGGAGAAATCAGCCCCAGCATTTT
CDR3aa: CASSPRRRNQPQHF

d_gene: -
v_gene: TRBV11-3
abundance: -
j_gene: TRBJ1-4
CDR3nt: TGTGCCAGCAGCCAGGGTCGTGAAAAACTGTTTTTT
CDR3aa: CASSQGREKLFF

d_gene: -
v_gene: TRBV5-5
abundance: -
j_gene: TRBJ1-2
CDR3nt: TGTGCCAGCAGCTTGTCGTCCGGGGCGGCCTATAGGGGGTACACCTTC
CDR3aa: CASSLSSGAAYRGYTF

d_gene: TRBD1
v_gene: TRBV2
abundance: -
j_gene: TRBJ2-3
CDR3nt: TGTGCCAGCAGGCCAATCGACGGACAGGGGGCTACAGATACGCAGTATTTT
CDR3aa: CASRPIDGQGATDTQYF

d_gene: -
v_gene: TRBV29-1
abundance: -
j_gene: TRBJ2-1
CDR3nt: TGCAGCGTTGAAGATGCCCGGGGATATTTGGATGAGCAGTTCTTC
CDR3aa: CSVEDARGYLDEQFF

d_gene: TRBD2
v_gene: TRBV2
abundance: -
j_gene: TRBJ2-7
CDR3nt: TGTGCCAGCAAGACTAGCGGGCTCTACGAGCAGTACTTC
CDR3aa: CASKTSGLYEQYF

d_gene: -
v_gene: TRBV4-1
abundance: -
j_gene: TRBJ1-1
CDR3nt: TGCGCCAGCAGCCAAGAATCGCAGGGGCAGGAAGCTTTCTTT
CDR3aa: CASSQESQGQEAFF

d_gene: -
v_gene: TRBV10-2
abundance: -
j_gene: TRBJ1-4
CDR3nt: TGCGCCAGCAGTGAGTGGACAGAAAAACTGTTTTTT
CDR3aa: CASSEWTEKLFF

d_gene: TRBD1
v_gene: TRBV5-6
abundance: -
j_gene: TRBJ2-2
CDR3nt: TGTGCCAGCAGCTTACCGGGACAGTACACCGGGGAGCTGTTTTTT
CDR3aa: CASSLPGQYTGELFF

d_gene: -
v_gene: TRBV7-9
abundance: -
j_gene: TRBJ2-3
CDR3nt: TGTGCCAGCAGCTTACAGACAAGCACAGATACGCAGTATTTT
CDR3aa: CASSLQTSTDTQYF

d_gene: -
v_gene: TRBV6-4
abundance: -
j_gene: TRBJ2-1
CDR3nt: TGTGCCAGCAGTGCAGGGTCTAGGGTCAATGAGCAGTTCTTC
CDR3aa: CASSAGSRVNEQFF

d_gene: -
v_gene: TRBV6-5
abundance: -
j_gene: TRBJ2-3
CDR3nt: TGTGCCAGCAGTTACTCGAGCAGCACAGATACGCAGTATTTT
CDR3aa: CASSYSSSTDTQYF

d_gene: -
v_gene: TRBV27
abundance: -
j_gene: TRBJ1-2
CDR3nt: TGTGCCAGCAGTTCCTCTGGACATTTAGATGGCTACACCTTC
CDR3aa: CASSSSGHLDGYTF

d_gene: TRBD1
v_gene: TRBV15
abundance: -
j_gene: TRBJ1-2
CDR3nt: TGTGCCACCAGCAGAGGACGGGACAGGGCGGACACCTTC
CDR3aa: CATSRGRDRADTF